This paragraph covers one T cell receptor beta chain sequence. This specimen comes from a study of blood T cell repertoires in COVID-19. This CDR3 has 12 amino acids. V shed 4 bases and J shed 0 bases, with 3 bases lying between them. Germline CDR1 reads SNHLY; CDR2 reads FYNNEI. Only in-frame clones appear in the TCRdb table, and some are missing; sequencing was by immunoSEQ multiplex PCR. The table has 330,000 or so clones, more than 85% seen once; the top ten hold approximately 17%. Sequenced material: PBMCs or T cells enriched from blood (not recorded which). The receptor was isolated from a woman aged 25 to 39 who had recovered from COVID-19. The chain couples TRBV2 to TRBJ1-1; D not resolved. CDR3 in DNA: TGTGCCAGCAGTGTATTGAACACTGAAGCTTTCTTT. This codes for CASSVLNTEAFF.